Described below is a single T cell receptor beta chain sequence and its context. This entry comes from a study of blood T cell repertoires in COVID-19. Overall study: PBMCs, B-cell-depleted T cells, or T cells were the source of the cDNA or gDNA that made up the material.

Clones were sequenced by immunoSEQ multiplex PCR, and TCRdb holds only the in-frame ones, with some missing. This table holds about 250,000 clones, about 86% found once. The CDR3 totals 18 residues. Per the germline V gene, CDR1 is MNHNS and CDR2 is SASEGT. V was clipped by 0 bases and J by 0 bases; unmatched bases: 6. The sample consisted of peripheral blood. The chain joins TRBV6-1 to TRBJ1-3, with 9 bases fitting TRBD1. This sequence originates from a man at least 80 years old with acute or convalescent COVID-19. CDR3 protein: CASSEATGQGLSGNTIYF. The CDR3 DNA reads TGTGCCAGCAGTGAAGCTACGGGACAGGGCCTCTCTGGAAACACCATATATTTT.